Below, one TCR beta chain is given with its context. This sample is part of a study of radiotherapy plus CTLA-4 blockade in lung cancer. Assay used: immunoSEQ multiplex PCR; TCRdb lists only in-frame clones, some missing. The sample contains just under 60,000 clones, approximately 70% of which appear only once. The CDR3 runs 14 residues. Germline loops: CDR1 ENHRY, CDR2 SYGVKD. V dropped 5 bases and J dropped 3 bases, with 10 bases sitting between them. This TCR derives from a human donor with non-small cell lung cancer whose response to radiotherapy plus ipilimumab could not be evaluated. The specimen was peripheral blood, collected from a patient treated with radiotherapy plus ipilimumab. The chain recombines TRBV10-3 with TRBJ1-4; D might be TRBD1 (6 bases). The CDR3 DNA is TGTGCCATCAGTCCCGGGACATCTAATGAAAAACTGTTTTTT. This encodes CAISPGTSNEKLFF.